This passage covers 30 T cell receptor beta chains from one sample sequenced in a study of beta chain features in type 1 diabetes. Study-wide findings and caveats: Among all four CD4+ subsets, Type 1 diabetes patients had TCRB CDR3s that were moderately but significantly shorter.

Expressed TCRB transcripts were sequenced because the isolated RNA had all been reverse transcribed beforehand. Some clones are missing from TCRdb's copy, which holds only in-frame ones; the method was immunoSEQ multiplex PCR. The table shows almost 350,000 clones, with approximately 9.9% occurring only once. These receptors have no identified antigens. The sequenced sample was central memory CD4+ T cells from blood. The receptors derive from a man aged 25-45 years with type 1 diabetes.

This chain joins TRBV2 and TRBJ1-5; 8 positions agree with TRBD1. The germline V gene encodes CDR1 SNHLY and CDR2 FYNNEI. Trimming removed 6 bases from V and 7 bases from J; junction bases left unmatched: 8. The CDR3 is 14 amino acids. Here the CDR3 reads CASSETTGDQPQHF. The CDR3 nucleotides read TGTGCCAGCAGCGAAACGACAGGGGACCAGCCCCAGCATTTT.

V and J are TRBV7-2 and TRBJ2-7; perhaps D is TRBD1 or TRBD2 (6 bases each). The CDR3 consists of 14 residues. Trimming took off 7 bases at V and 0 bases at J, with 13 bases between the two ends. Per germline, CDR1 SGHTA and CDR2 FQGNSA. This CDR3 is CASKVGGGSYEQYF. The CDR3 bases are TGTGCCAGCAAGGTCGGGGGCGGCTCCTACGAGCAGTACTTC. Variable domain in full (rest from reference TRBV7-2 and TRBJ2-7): GAGVSQSPSNKVTEKGKDVELRCDPISGHTALYWYRQSLGQGLEFLIYFQGNSAPDKSGLPSDRFSAERTGGSVSTLTIQRTQQEDSAVYLCASKVGGGSYEQYFGPGTRLTVT.

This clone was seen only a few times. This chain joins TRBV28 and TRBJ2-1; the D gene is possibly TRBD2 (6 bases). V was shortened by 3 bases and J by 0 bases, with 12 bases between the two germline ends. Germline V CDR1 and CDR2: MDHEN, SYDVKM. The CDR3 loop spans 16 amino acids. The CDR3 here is CASSFAGLSSYNEQFF. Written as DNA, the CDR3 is TGTGCCAGCAGTTTCGCCGGACTAAGCTCCTACAATGAGCAGTTCTTC.

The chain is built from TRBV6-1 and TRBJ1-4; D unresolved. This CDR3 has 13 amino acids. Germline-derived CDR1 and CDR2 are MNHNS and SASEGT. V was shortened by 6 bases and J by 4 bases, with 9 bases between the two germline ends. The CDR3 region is CASRPGINEKLFF. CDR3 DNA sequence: TGTGCCAGCAGACCCGGGATTAATGAAAAACTGTTTTTT.

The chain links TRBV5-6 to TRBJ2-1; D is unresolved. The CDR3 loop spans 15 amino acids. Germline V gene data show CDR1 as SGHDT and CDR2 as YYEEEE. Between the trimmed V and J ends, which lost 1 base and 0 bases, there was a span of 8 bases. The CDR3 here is CASSLYQSSYNEQFF. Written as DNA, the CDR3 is TGTGCCAGCAGCTTGTACCAGAGCTCCTACAATGAGCAGTTCTTC.

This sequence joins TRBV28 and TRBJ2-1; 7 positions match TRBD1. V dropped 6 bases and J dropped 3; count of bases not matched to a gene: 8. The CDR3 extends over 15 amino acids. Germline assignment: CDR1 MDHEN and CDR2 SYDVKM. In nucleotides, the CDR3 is TGTGCCAGCAGGACTGACAGGGCCCACTACAATGAGCAGTTCTTC. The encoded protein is CASRTDRAHYNEQFF.

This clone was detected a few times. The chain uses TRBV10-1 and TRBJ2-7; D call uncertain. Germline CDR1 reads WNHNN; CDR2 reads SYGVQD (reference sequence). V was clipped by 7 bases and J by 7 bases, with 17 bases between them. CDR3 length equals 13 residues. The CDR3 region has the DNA TGCGCCAGCATTAGAGACGGAACCAGGGAGCAGTACTTC. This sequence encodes CASIRDGTREQYF.

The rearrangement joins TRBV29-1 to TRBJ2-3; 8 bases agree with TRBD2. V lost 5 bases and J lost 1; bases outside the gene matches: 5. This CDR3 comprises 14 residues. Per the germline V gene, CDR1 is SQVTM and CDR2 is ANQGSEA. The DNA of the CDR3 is TGCAGCGTTCCCGACGGGGGGGGCACAGATACGCAGTATTTT. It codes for CSVPDGGGTDTQYF.

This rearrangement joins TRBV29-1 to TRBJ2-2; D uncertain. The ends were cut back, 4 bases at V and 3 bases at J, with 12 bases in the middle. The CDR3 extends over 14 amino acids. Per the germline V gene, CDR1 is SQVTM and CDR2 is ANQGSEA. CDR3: CSVGRAGYTGELFF. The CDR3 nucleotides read TGCAGCGTTGGTAGGGCAGGATACACCGGGGAGCTGTTTTTT.

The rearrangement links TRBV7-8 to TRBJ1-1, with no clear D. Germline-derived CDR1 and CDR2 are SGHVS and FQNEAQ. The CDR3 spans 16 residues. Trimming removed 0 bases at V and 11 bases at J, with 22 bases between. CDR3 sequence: CASSLASGQFPIEAFF. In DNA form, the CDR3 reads TGTGCCAGCAGCTTAGCAAGTGGTCAATTCCCAATCGAGGCTTTCTTT.

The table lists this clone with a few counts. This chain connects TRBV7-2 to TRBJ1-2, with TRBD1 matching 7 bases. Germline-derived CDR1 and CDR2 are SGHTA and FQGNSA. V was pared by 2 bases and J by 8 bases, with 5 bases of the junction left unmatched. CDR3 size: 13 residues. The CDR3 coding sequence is TGTGCCAGCAGCTTAACAGGGGTTCGAGGCTACACCTTC. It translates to CASSLTGVRGYTF.

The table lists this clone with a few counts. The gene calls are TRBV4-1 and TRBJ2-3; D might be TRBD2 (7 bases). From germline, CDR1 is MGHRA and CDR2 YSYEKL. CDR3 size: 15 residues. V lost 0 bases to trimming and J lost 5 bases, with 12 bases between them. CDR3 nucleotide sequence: TGCGCCAGCAGCCAAGAGGGGGGGCGAGGAGATACGCAGTATTTT. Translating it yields CASSQEGGRGDTQYF.

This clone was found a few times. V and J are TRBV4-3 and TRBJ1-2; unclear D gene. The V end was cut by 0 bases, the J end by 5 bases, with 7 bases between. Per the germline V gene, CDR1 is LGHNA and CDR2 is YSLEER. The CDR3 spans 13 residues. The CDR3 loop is CASSQDGLYGYTF. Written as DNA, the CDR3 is TGCGCCAGCAGCCAAGACGGACTGTATGGCTACACCTTC.

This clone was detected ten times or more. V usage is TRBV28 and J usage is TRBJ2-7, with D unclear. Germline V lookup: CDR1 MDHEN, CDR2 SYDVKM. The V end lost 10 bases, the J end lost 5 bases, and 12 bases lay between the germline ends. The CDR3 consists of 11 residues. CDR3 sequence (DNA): TGTGCCACCCGCACGGTGAACGAGCAGTACTTC. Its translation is CATRTVNEQYF. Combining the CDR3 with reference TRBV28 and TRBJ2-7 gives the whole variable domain DVKVTQSSRYLVKRTGEKVFLECVQDMDHENMFWYRQDPGLGLRLIYFSYDVKMKEKGDIPEGYSVSREKKERFSLILESASTNQTSMYLCATRTVNEQYFGPGTRLTVT.

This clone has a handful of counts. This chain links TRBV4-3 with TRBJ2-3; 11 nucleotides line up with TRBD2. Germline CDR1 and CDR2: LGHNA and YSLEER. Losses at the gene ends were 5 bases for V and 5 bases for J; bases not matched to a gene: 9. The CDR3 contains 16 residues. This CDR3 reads CASSANQLAGGDTQYF. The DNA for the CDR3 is TGCGCCAGCAGCGCTAACCAGCTAGCGGGGGGAGATACGCAGTATTTT.

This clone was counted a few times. CDR3 region: CASSLQSWVFYGYTF. DNA for the CDR3: TGTGCCAGCAGCTTACAATCGTGGGTATTCTATGGCTACACCTTC. The rearrangement links TRBV11-2 to TRBJ1-2; D is ambiguous. Per germline, CDR1 SGHAT and CDR2 FQNNGV. V was shortened by 2 bases and J by 4 bases, with 14 bases between the two germline ends. This CDR3 is built from 15 residues.

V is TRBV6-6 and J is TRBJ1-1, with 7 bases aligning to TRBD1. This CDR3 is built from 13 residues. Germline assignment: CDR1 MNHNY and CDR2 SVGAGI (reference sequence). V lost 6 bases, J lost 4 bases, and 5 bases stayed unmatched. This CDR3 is CASSITGATEAFF. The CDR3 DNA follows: TGTGCCAGCAGCATTACAGGGGCCACTGAAGCTTTCTTT.

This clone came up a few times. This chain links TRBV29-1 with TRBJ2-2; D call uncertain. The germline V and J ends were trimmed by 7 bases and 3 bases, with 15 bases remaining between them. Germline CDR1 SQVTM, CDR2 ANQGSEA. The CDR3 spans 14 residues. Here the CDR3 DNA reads TGCAGCGCCTTGGGTTCCTCTCACACCGGGGAGCTGTTTTTT. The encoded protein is CSALGSSHTGELFF.

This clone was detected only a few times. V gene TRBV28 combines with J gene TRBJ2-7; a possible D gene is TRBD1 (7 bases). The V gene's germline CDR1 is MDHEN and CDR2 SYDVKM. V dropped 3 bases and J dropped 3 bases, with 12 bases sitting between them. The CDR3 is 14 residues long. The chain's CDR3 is CASSLPGGIYEQYF. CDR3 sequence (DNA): TGTGCCAGCAGTTTGCCAGGGGGGATCTACGAGCAGTACTTC.

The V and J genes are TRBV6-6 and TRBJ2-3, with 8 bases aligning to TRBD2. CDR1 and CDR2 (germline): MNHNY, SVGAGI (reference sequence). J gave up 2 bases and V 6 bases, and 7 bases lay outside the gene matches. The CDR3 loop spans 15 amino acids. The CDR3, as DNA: TGTGCCAGCAGCCGAACGGGGGGGCACACAGATACGCAGTATTTT. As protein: CASSRTGGHTDTQYF.

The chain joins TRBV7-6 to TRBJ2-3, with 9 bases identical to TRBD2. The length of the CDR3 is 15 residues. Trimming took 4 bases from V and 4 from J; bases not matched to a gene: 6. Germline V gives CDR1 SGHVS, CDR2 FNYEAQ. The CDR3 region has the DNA TGTGCCAGCAGCTACTTAGCGGGGGCGGCAGATACGCAGTATTTT. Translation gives CASSYLAGAADTQYF.

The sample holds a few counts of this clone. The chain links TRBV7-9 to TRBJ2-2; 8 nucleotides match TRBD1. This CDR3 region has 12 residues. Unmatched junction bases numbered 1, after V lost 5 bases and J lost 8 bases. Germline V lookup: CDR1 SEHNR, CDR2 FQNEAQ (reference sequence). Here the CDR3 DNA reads TGTGCCAGCAGCCGGGACAGGGGGGAGCTGTTTTTT. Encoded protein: CASSRDRGELFF. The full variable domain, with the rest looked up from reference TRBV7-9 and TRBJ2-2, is DTGVSQNPRHKITKRGQNVTFRCDPISEHNRLYWYRQTLGQGPEFLTYFQNEAQLEKSRLLSDRFSAERPKGSFSTLEIQRTEQGDSAMYLCASSRDRGELFFGEGSRLTVL.

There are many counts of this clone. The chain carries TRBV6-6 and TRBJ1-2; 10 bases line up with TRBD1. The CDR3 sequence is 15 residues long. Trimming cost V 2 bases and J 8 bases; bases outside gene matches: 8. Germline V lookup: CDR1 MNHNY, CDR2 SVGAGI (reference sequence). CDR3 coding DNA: TGTGCCAGCAGTTACCCGTGGGACAGGGGCGGGGGCTACACCTTC. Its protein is CASSYPWDRGGGYTF.

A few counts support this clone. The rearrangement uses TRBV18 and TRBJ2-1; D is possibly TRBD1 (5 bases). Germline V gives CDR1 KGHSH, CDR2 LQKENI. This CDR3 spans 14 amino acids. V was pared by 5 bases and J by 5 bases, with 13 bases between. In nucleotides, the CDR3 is TGTGCCAGCTCAGAAGGGGCGGCTGACAATGAGCAGTTCTTC. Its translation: CASSEGAADNEQFF.

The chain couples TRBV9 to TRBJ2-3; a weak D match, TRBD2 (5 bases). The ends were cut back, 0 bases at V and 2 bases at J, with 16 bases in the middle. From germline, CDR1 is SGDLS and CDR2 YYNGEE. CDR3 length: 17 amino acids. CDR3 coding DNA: TGTGCCAGCAGCGTAGGGTTAGGGCGGGTTCCCACAGATACGCAGTATTTT. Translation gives CASSVGLGRVPTDTQYF.

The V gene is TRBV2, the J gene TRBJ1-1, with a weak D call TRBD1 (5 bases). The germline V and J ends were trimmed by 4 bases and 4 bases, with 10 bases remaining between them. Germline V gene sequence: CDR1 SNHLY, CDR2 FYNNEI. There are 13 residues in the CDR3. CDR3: CASSAGVLTEAFF. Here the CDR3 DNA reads TGTGCCAGCAGTGCGGGGGTGCTCACTGAAGCTTTCTTT.

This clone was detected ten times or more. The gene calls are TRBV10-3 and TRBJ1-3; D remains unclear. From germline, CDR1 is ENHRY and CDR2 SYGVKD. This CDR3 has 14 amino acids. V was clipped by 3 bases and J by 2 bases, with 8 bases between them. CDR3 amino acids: CAISDPRAGNTIYF. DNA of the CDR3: TGTGCCATCAGTGATCCCCGGGCTGGAAACACCATATATTTT.

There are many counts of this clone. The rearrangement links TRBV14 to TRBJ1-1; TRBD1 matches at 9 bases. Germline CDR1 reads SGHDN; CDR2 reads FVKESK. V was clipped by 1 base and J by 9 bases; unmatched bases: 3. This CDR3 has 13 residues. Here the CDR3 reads CASSQVGTGKAFF. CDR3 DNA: TGTGCCAGCAGCCAAGTCGGGACAGGGAAAGCTTTCTTT.

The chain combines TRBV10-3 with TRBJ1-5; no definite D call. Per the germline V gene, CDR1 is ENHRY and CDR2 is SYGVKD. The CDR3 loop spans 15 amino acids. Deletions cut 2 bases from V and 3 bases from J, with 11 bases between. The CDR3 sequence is CAISETSPINQPQHF. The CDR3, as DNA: TGTGCCATCAGTGAGACTTCGCCTATCAATCAGCCCCAGCATTTT.

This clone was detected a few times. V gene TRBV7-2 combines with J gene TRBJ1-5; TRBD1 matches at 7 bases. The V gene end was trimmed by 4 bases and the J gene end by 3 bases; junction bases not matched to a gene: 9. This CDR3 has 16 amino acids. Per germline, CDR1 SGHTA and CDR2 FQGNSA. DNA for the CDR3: TGTGCCAGCAGCTCGACCGGGACAGTCCCCAATCAGCCCCAGCATTTT. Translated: CASSSTGTVPNQPQHF.